This TCR beta chain was identified in a study of shared clonotypes between healthy human individuals. Germline CDR1 reads DFQATT; CDR2 reads SNEGSKA (reference sequence). This CDR3 contains 11 residues. The V and J ends lost 3 bases and 8 bases respectively, with 10 bases between them. TCRdb's copy holds only in-frame clones and misses some; the assay was immunoSEQ multiplex PCR. This sample has about 1,800,000 clones, with about 95% found just once. The table lists this clone with a count of one. Terminally differentiated effector memory CD45RA+ cells were excluded from the naive CD8 cells, which were CD45RO-negative and positively selected for CCR7.

Sequenced material: naive CD8+ T cells sorted from blood. The chain joins TRBV20-1 to TRBJ1-1, with D perhaps matching TRBD1 (5 bases). The TCR was taken from a man aged 18-30 years in good health. CDR3 in DNA: TGCAGTGCTAGGGTGGCAGGGGAAGCTTTCTTT. It encodes CSARVAGEAFF.